The 28 T cell receptor beta chains in this list originate from one sample, sequenced in a study of blood T cells in healthy people across ages. A sample-barcoded 5' primer and a J-beta primer mix were used in a second PCR of roughly 6 to 11 cycles. TCRdb recomputed calls from the 5' RACE reads with MiXCR, one row per CDR3 protein. This table holds 920,000 or so distinct CDR3 sequences, under 55% found once. Source material: blood. The source of these receptors is a woman aged 55-75 years in good health.

This clonotype was counted only a few times. The CDR3 protein is CASSQAQGGRYNEQFF. The DNA for the CDR3 is TGCGCCAGCAGCCAAGCACAGGGAGGGAGGTACAATGAGCAGTTCTTC. J is TRBJ2-1 and V is TRBV4-1, with D possibly matching TRBD2 (7 bases). This CDR3 spans 16 amino acids. Trimming took 1 base from V and 4 from J, leaving 14 bases between them. Germline V gene data show CDR1 as MGHRA and CDR2 as YSYEKL.

The rearrangement links TRBV2 to TRBJ2-7, with D possibly being TRBD1 (5 bases). CDR3 size: 16 residues. Per the germline V gene, CDR1 is SNHLY and CDR2 is FYNNEI. Trimming stripped 6 bases from V and 5 bases from J, with 23 bases between. This CDR3 reads CASSVGQRRKVDEQYF. In DNA, the CDR3 is TGTGCCAGCAGCGTGGGGCAGAGGCGGAAAGTGGACGAGCAGTACTTC.

The chain recombines TRBV20-1 with TRBJ2-5; 10 nucleotides line up with TRBD1. The DNA matches TRBJ2-7 better at its end, which makes the J call doubtful. CDR3 length: 14 residues. CDR1 and CDR2 from the germline V gene are DFQATT and SNEGSKA (reference sequence). DNA of the CDR3: TGCAGTGCCCTGGACAGGGGGGGGACTTACGAGCAGTACTTC. Translation gives CSALDRGGTYEQYF.

This clonotype has a single count. The CDR3 loop reads CASSLFRDRGPNEQFF. CDR3 nucleotides: TGTGCCAGCAGTCTTTTCCGGGACAGGGGCCCCAATGAGCAGTTCTTC. The V call is TRBV27, the J call TRBJ2-1; 10 nucleotides line up with TRBD1. CDR1 and CDR2 from the germline V gene are MNHEY and SMNVEV (reference sequence). This CDR3 spans 16 amino acids. J gave up 6 bases and V 5 bases, and 10 bases lay outside the gene matches.

The rearrangement uses TRBV6-6 and TRBJ2-1; D remains ambiguous. The V end was cut by 0 bases, the J end by 4 bases, with 16 bases between. Germline V CDR1 and CDR2: MNHNY, SVGAGI (reference sequence). The CDR3 has 17 residues. The CDR3 here is CASSYSHSEKSYNEQFF. The CDR3 bases are TGTGCCAGCAGTTACTCCCACAGCGAAAAGTCATACAATGAGCAGTTCTTC.

This chain links TRBV29-1 with TRBJ2-5; 16 bases are a match to TRBD2. V trimming: 6 bases; J trimming: 11 bases; junction bases outside the gene matches: 12. Germline loops: CDR1 SQVTM, CDR2 ANQGSEA. The CDR3 sequence is 15 residues long. The chain's CDR3 is CSVVGTSGRVNEQYF. CDR3 DNA: TGCAGCGTGGTCGGGACTAGCGGGAGGGTCAATGAGCAGTACTTC.

This clonotype has more than one count but fewer than ten. This chain links TRBV6-2 or TRBV6-3 with TRBJ1-1; D not resolved. Trimming removed 6 bases from V and 1 base from J, with 18 bases in between. Germline CDR1 reads MNHEY; CDR2 reads SVGEGT. This CDR3 is built from 16 residues. CDR3 DNA sequence: TGTGCCAGCAGCCTCGGGGTCCTAACTTGGAACACTGAAGCTTTCTTT. Protein: CASSLGVLTWNTEAFF.

The V gene is TRBV27, the J gene TRBJ2-1; 7 nucleotides agree with TRBD1. V trimming: 4 bases; J trimming: 12 bases; junction bases outside the gene matches: 15. The CDR3 sequence is 15 residues long. From germline, CDR1 is MNHEY and CDR2 SMNVEV (reference sequence). CDR3 nucleotide sequence: TGTGCCAGCAGTTCCCTACTCACTCAGGGGGATGGGCAGTTCTTC. Its translation is CASSSLLTQGDGQFF.

This clonotype came up a few times. The chain combines TRBV10-1 with TRBJ2-1; D not certain. Trimming shortened V by 6 bases and J by 10 bases, and 16 bases separated the two germline ends. This CDR3 spans 13 amino acids. Germline lookup yields CDR1 WNHNN and CDR2 SYGVQD (reference sequence). The CDR3: CASRDALLTEQFF. CDR3 nucleotide sequence: TGCGCCAGCAGGGACGCGCTTCTGACCGAGCAGTTCTTC.

This clonotype has a handful of counts. The V call is TRBV10-1, the J call TRBJ2-2; 7 nucleotides align to TRBD1. V dropped 8 bases and J dropped 0; count of bases not matched to a gene: 9. Germline loops: CDR1 WNHNN, CDR2 SYGVQD (reference sequence). The CDR3 is made up of 16 amino acids. The CDR3 loop is CASAPWGTANTGELFF. CDR3 DNA: TGCGCCAGCGCGCCGTGGGGGACAGCGAACACCGGGGAGCTGTTTTTT.

The sample holds a few counts of this clonotype. The rearrangement joins TRBV5-1 to TRBJ2-7; 8 bases agree with TRBD2. The CDR3 loop spans 15 amino acids. Trimming removed 5 bases from V and 0 bases from J; junction bases left unmatched: 7. Germline assignment: CDR1 SGHRS and CDR2 YFSETQ. The CDR3 DNA is TGCGCCAGCAGGGAAGGTAGCGGGAACTCCTACGAGCAGTACTTC. Translation gives CASREGSGNSYEQYF.

This chain links TRBV30 with TRBJ2-5, with a tentative D call TRBD2 (6 bases). From germline, CDR1 is GTSNPN and CDR2 SVGIG (reference sequence). This CDR3 region has 13 residues. V lost 4 bases and J lost 5, with 14 bases in between. DNA for the CDR3: TGTGCCTGGAACTCCGGGGCGGGGGAGACCCAGTACTTC. Translated: CAWNSGAGETQYF.

Concerning this clonotype itself: At one end the junction does not follow the germline gene, possibly because of a read error. The V call is TRBV20-1, the J call TRBJ2-1; 10 bases match TRBD2. This CDR3 is 13 amino acids long. The germline gives CDR1 DFQATT, CDR2 SNEGSKA (reference sequence). The CDR3 region is CSASGTSENEQFF. In nucleotides, the CDR3 is TGCAGCGCTAGTGGGACTAGCGAGAATGAGCAGTTCTTC.

This clonotype has just a few counts. Given a much more abundant clone one base away, this may be a read error. V is TRBV29-1 and J is TRBJ2-7, with D possibly matching TRBD2 (7 bases). The CDR3 loop spans 13 amino acids. Germline CDR1 is SQVTM and CDR2 is ANQGSEA. Trimming took off 7 bases at V and 6 bases at J, with 19 bases between the two ends. DNA for the CDR3: TGCAGCGGCGTGGGGGGGCAGGGTGGCGAGCAGTACTTC. This translates into CSGVGGQGGEQYF.

About this clonotype itself: One end of the junction varies from germline; a read error may be responsible. This chain links TRBV6-6 with TRBJ2-7; the D gene is possibly TRBD1 (5 bases). CDR1 MNHNY and CDR2 SVGAGI come from the germline V gene (reference sequence). This CDR3 contains 14 residues. Here the CDR3 reads CASIYWGGSYEQYF. The CDR3 region has the DNA TGTGCCAGCATTTACTGGGGCGGCTCCTACGAGCAGTACTTC.

The chain couples TRBV20-1 to TRBJ1-1; possibly TRBD1 for D (5 bases). The CDR3 sequence is 14 residues long. V was cut by 3 bases and J by 6 bases, with 17 bases left in between. Germline V gene data show CDR1 as DFQATT and CDR2 as SNEGSKA (reference sequence). Here the CDR3 reads CSASVEGRVSEAFF. In nucleotides, the CDR3 is TGCAGTGCTAGCGTAGAGGGGCGTGTCTCTGAAGCTTTCTTT.

The V call is TRBV6-6, the J call TRBJ2-1, with a weak D call TRBD2 (5 bases). The CDR3 covers 17 residues. Deletions cut 4 bases from V and 5 bases from J, with 21 bases between. CDR1 and CDR2 (germline): MNHNY, SVGAGI (reference sequence). Here the CDR3 reads CASSSSPAAPADNEQFF. In nucleotides, the CDR3 is TGTGCCAGCAGTTCCTCACCAGCCGCCCCAGCGGACAATGAGCAGTTCTTC.

This clonotype has a count of ten or more. This chain links TRBV15 with TRBJ1-6, with D perhaps matching TRBD1 (5 bases). Germline V gives CDR1 LNHNV, CDR2 YYDKDF (reference sequence). The CDR3 consists of 13 residues. With 5 bases removed from V and 9 bases from J, the gap between germline ends came to 11 bases. The CDR3 region has the DNA TGTGCCACCAGCTTGCAGGGAGGTTCACCCCTCCACTTT. Translation gives CATSLQGGSPLHF.

The J gene is TRBJ2-1, the V gene TRBV9, with TRBD1 matching 10 bases. Germline V gene sequence: CDR1 SGDLS, CDR2 YYNGEE. V lost 0 bases, J lost 7 bases, and 7 bases stayed unmatched. The CDR3 has 16 amino acids. This CDR3 is CASSVGQGALENEQFF. CDR3 sequence (DNA): TGTGCCAGCAGCGTAGGACAGGGGGCGCTTGAGAATGAGCAGTTCTTC.

This clonotype has only a few counts. This chain joins TRBV4-2 and TRBJ1-1, with D hard to call. Looked up from germline, CDR1 is LGHNA and CDR2 is YNFKEQ. Trimming cost V 0 bases and J 0 bases, with 11 bases left between them. This CDR3 has 16 residues. Written as DNA, the CDR3 is TGTGCCAGCAGCCAAGATCGTGGAGGGATGAACACTGAAGCTTTCTTT. Its translation is CASSQDRGGMNTEAFF.

This clonotype was observed a handful of times. The J gene is TRBJ2-5, the V gene TRBV7-9, with 10 bases matching TRBD2. Germline V lookup: CDR1 SEHNR, CDR2 FQNEAQ (reference sequence). This CDR3 contains 17 residues. The junction had 9 bases not matched to a gene; V was cut back by 4 bases and J by 1 base. CDR3 region: CASSSGNSGRTQETQYF. CDR3 nucleotides: TGTGCCAGCAGCTCTGGAAATAGCGGGAGGACCCAAGAGACCCAGTACTTC.

This chain uses TRBV15 with TRBJ2-5; TRBD1 matches 9 bases. There are 14 residues in the CDR3. The germline V gene encodes CDR1 LNHNV and CDR2 YYDKDF (reference sequence). Trimming removed 5 bases from V and 11 bases from J; junction bases left unmatched: 12. The CDR3 reads CATSRDRDSYGQYF. CDR3 in DNA: TGTGCCACCAGCCGGGACAGGGACTCCTACGGGCAGTACTTC.

This clonotype was seen only a few times. This rearrangement joins TRBV29-1 to TRBJ2-1; TRBD2 might be the D (6 bases). The CDR3 consists of 15 residues. Germline V lookup: CDR1 SQVTM, CDR2 ANQGSEA. The V gene lost 7 bases and the J gene lost 0 bases, with 16 bases spanning the gap. The DNA for the CDR3 is TGCAGCGCGAGGGACTCATTCAGCTCCTACAATGAGCAGTTCTTC. Residues: CSARDSFSSYNEQFF.

The V and J genes are TRBV28 and TRBJ2-2, with D tentatively TRBD1 (5 bases). The germline V and J ends were trimmed by 7 bases and 4 bases, with 10 bases remaining between them. In germline, CDR1 is MDHEN, CDR2 SYDVKM. The CDR3 contains 13 residues. CDR3 residues: CASNHGATGELFF. In nucleotides, the CDR3 is TGTGCCAGCAATCATGGGGCCACCGGGGAGCTGTTTTTT.

The chain links TRBV12-3 or TRBV12-4 to TRBJ2-1; the D gene could be TRBD1 or TRBD2 (5 bases each). This CDR3 has 13 amino acids. V shed 4 bases and J shed 6 bases, with 10 bases lying between them. The CDR3 protein is CASSSGTTNEQFF. The CDR3 DNA follows: TGTGCCAGCAGTTCCGGGACCACCAATGAGCAGTTCTTC.

In its sample, this clonotype was seen a few times. The chain combines TRBV6-1 with TRBJ2-5, with D perhaps TRBD1 or TRBD2 (5 bases each). This CDR3 has 14 amino acids. Trimming removed 5 bases at V and 2 bases at J, with 12 bases between. CDR1 is MNHNS and CDR2 is SASEGT in the germline V gene. The CDR3 nucleotides are TGTGCCAGCAGTCGAATAGGGGAGCAAGAGACCCAGTACTTC. Its translation: CASSRIGEQETQYF.

Here the CDR3 DNA reads TGTGCCATCAGGGTAGCCTCGTCCGACAATTCACCCCTCCACTTT. This gives the protein CAIRVASSDNSPLHF. V and J are TRBV10-3 and TRBJ1-6; D uncertain. Trimming cost V 6 bases and J 7 bases, with 16 bases left between them. The CDR3 runs to 15 residues. Germline V gene lookup returns CDR1 ENHRY and CDR2 SYGVKD.

The gene calls are TRBV15 and TRBJ1-5; 7 bases match TRBD1. CDR3 length equals 15 residues. V gave up 3 bases and J gave up 0 bases; unmatched junction bases: 2. Germline V gene data show CDR1 as LNHNV and CDR2 as YYDKDF (reference sequence). The CDR3 DNA reads TGTGCCACCAGCAGCGGACAGGTTAGCAATCAGCCCCAGCATTTT. This gives the protein CATSSGQVSNQPQHF.